The clone carrying this TCR beta chain was recorded only once. These data originate in a study of blood T cell repertoires in COVID-19. Background on the study: The analysed material was cDNA or gDNA that came from T cells, B-cell-depleted T cells, or PBMCs.

Recruits, aged about 18 to 100 years, lived in 24 US areas. Two negative PCRs, clearance, or symptom resolution were required of recovered Cohort 3 donors. Methods used by the authors: For nucleated cells, counts were estimated from reference gene primer amplification. Some clones are missing from TCRdb's copy, which holds only in-frame ones; the method was immunoSEQ multiplex PCR. V, J and clone size are those of that table, while D and trimming were read from the DNA. The sample has fewer than 500,000 clones; over 75% are singletons. There are 13 residues in the CDR3. Looked up from germline, CDR1 is SGHRS and CDR2 is YFSETQ. The V and J ends lost 0 bases and 10 bases, in that order; junction bases with no gene match: 3.

Material for sequencing was PBMCs or T cells enriched from blood (not recorded which). The receptor was derived from a man aged 25-40 years who had recovered from COVID-19. This chain links TRBV5-1 with TRBJ1-4; TRBD1 aligns across 7 bases. The CDR3 sequence: CASSLDRGGKLFF. In DNA form, the CDR3 reads TGCGCCAGCAGCTTGGACAGGGGCGGAAAACTGTTTTTT.